This is a list of T cell receptor beta chains from one sample in a study of cytomegalovirus exposure and HLA in healthy donors. This table comes from immunoSEQ multiplex PCR, and its TCRdb copy is limited to in-frame clones, with some not included. The sample shows roughly 160,000 clones, about four fifths of them seen only once. Material for sequencing was PBMCs. These receptors were obtained from a male donor in good health and CMV-seropositive. The CDR3 runs from the conserved cysteine through the conserved F or W. Fields, in order: J gene, clone size, V gene, CDR3 length, CDR3 protein. Clone size is shown for a subset of rows, as once, few, many or a class of expanded clone.

TRBJ1-1 | NA | TRBV19 | 13 | CASSRQGSAEAFF
TRBJ1-1 | once | TRBV28 | 14 | CASTPGTGITEAFF
TRBJ1-3 | NA | TRBV2 | 15 | CASSSDRVSGNTIYF
TRBJ2-7 | NA | TRBV27 | 12 | CASSLPSYEQYF
TRBJ1-6 | NA | TRBV19 | 14 | CASSRGQGISPLHF
TRBJ2-7 | NA | TRBV28 | 14 | CASGRASGSYEQYF
TRBJ1-2 | NA | TRBV18 | 14 | CASSPPGTYAGYTF
TRBJ2-1 | NA | TRBV21-1 | 18 | CASSKAWGSAGAYNEQFF
TRBJ2-3 | NA | TRBV7-8 | 17 | CASSLRAGGGSTDTQYF
TRBJ2-3 | NA | TRBV7-2 | 14 | CASSFTRVGDTQYF
TRBJ1-1 | NA | TRBV28 | 12 | CATQQGNTEAFF
TRBJ1-5 | NA | TRBV30 | 13 | CAFSTNSNQPQHF
TRBJ2-1 | few | TRBV27 | 16 | CASSLFVGQGLNEQFF
TRBJ1-5 | NA | TRBV12-1 | 14 | CASSSKPFNQPQHF
TRBJ2-5 | NA | TRBV7-9 | 16 | CASSLAVQGGQETQYF
TRBJ2-3 | NA | TRBV10-1 | 12 | CASGAGADTQYF
TRBJ1-2 | NA | TRBV5-4 | 15 | CASSSPLQGAGGYTF
TRBJ1-1 | NA | TRBV5-1 | 16 | CASSPRQQLMNTEAFF
TRBJ2-1 | NA | TRBV27 | 15 | CASSFQGPDYNEQFF
TRBJ1-2 | NA | TRBV11-2 | 16 | CASSLGSSGAHVGYTF
TRBJ2-3 | NA | TRBV18 | 16 | CASSPGLAGQENTQYF
TRBJ2-7 | NA | TRBV30 | 13 | CAWGIAGVYEQYF
TRBJ1-1 | NA | TRBV2 | 14 | CASSADRLNTEAFF
TRBJ1-5 | NA | TRBV5-4 | 15 | CASSLERGRGQPQHF
TRBJ1-1 | NA | TRBV28 | 14 | CASSPTRVNTEAFF
TRBJ2-1 | NA | TRBV9 | 16 | CASSLADSSSYNEQFF
TRBJ1-2 | NA | TRBV5-4 | 17 | CASSDRGGALGSYGYTF
TRBJ1-4 | once | TRBV30 | 12 | CALGGQGGKLFF
TRBJ1-1 | NA | TRBV5-1 | 13 | CASSFSDRDEAFF
TRBJ1-2 | NA | TRBV19 | 14 | CASSRTGGAYGYTF
TRBJ2-7 | NA | TRBV9 | 15 | CASSATGGRSAEQYF
TRBJ1-1 | few | TRBV4-3 | 16 | CASSQRSGGSRAEAFF
TRBJ1-2 | few | TRBV6-6 | 12 | CASSYEIYGYTF
TRBJ2-2 | NA | TRBV5-6 | 11 | CASSWGVELFF
TRBJ1-5 | NA | TRBV20-1 | 11 | CSPSSNQPQHF
TRBJ1-1 | many | TRBV27 | 14 | CATPLLRDSTEAFF
TRBJ1-5 | NA | TRBV18 | 14 | CASSPGGFDQPQHF
TRBJ1-3 | few | TRBV25-1 | 18 | CASSESGSGGAFGNTIYF
TRBJ1-2 | NA | TRBV4-3 | 15 | CASSQDLRSNYGYTF
TRBJ2-5 | NA | TRBV9 | 13 | CASSVAGKETQYF
TRBJ2-5 | few | TRBV27 | 13 | CASSLNRFEEQYF
TRBJ2-7 | few | TRBV28 | 11 | CASSLREGKYF
TRBJ2-2 | NA | TRBV18 | 16 | CASSPEDLGAGGELFF
TRBJ1-5 | NA | TRBV18 | 15 | CASSPPGGNNQPQHF
TRBJ2-1 | NA | TRBV11-2 | 15 | CASSRSGRAYNEQFF